This is a list of T cell receptor beta chains from one sample in a study of T cells in Graves' hyperthyroidism and ophthalmopathy. TCRdb processed the multiplex PCR reads anew with MiXCR; each CDR3 protein has one entry. The sample contains hundreds of thousands of distinct CDR3 sequences, roughly 14% of which appear only once. Source material: blood. These receptors came from a woman aged 50 to 60 with Graves' ophthalmopathy. The CDR3 runs from the conserved cysteine through the conserved F or W. D genes are given only for firm matches. Where a row states a size, it is once, few, many or the class of an expanded clone; other rows omit it.

15,TRBV19,few,.,TRBJ2-1,CASSAVAASYNEQFF,TGTGCCAGTAGTGCAGTAGCGGCATCCTACAATGAGCAGTTCTTC
16,TRBV6-1,.,.,TRBJ1-5,CASSLTMDGGVGPQHF,TGTGCCAGCAGCCTAACGATGGACGGAGGGGTCGGGCCCCAGCATTTT
14,TRBV5-1,.,TRBD1,TRBJ1-1,CASMRTGRSGEAFF,TGCGCCAGCATGCGGACAGGGAGGTCTGGTGAAGCTTTCTTT
19,TRBV9,few,.,TRBJ2-2,CASSVGNRGGPTNTGELFF,TGTGCCAGCAGCGTAGGTAACAGGGGAGGGCCCACGAACACCGGGGAGCTGTTTTTT
14,TRBV27,many,TRBD2,TRBJ2-7,CASSVGLARHEQYF,TGTGCCAGCAGTGTAGGACTAGCGAGGCACGAGCAGTACTTC
16,TRBV15,.,TRBD2,TRBJ2-1,CATSRGVLAGVNEQFF,TGTGCCACCAGCAGAGGGGTTCTAGCGGGGGTCAATGAGCAGTTCTTC
15,TRBV28,many,TRBD1,TRBJ1-5,CASRPQGAYNQPQHF,TGTGCCAGCAGGCCACAGGGGGCCTACAATCAGCCCCAGCATTTT
16,TRBV27,many,TRBD2,TRBJ2-1,CASSLSGTSPYNEQFF,TGTGCCAGCAGTTTGTCCGGGACTAGCCCATACAATGAGCAGTTCTTC
16,TRBV28,many,.,TRBJ2-1,CASSLSGFSSYNEQFF,TGTGCCAGCAGTTTATCCGGGTTCAGCTCCTACAATGAGCAGTTCTTC
13,TRBV19,few,.,TRBJ2-3,CASSPDLQLSQYF,TGTGCCAGTAGTCCCGACCTCCAGTTGTCGCAGTATTTT
17,TRBV18,few,TRBD2,TRBJ2-1,CASSLELAGSSYNEQFF,TGTGCCAGCTCACTGGAACTAGCGGGAAGCTCCTACAATGAGCAGTTCTTC
18,TRBV29-1,many,TRBD2,TRBJ2-1,CSVAPIAGGRSSYNEQFF,TGCAGCGTTGCGCCCATAGCGGGAGGGCGAAGTTCCTACAATGAGCAGTTCTTC
15,TRBV28,many,.,TRBJ2-7,CASSQAGTTTYEQYF,TGTGCCAGCAGCCAGGCCGGGACAACAACCTACGAGCAGTACTTC
15,TRBV3-1,many,TRBD2,TRBJ2-1,CASRLAGGAYNEQFF,TGTGCCAGCAGGCTAGCGGGAGGGGCATACAATGAGCAGTTCTTC
15,TRBV9,.,TRBD1,TRBJ1-4,CASSTGTGGFEKLFF,TGTGCCAGCAGCACAGGGACAGGGGGTTTTGAAAAACTGTTTTTT
13,TRBV6-2/TRBV6-3,many,.,TRBJ1-1,CASARPMNTEAFF,TGTGCCAGCGCCAGGCCGATGAACACTGAAGCTTTCTTT
13,TRBV28,many,.,TRBJ2-1,CASSLVNYNEQFF,TGTGCCAGCAGTTTAGTTAACTACAATGAGCAGTTCTTC
13,TRBV5-1,many,.,TRBJ2-1,CASTIQGYNEQFF,TGCGCCAGCACGATCCAGGGTTACAATGAGCAGTTCTTC
14,TRBV10-1,.,TRBD1,TRBJ1-5,CASQRTGRFQPQHF,TGCGCCAGCCAAAGGACAGGACGTTTTCAGCCCCAGCATTTT
12,TRBV20-1,many,.,TRBJ2-7,CSALFGYYEQYF,TGCAGTGCCCTCTTCGGGTACTACGAGCAGTACTTC
14,TRBV3-1,many,.,TRBJ2-7,CASSPDGGWYEQYF,TGTGCCAGCAGCCCCGATGGAGGTTGGTACGAGCAGTACTTC